These T cell receptor beta chains were read from a single sample in a study of cytomegalovirus exposure and HLA in healthy donors. Here immunoSEQ multiplex PCR was the method, and the copy in TCRdb shows in-frame clones only, minus some. The profile shows around 180,000 clones, less than 75% of them singletons. Input material: PBMCs. Receptor source: a girl between 10 and 17 years old in good health and CMV-seronegative. Both conserved end residues are part of each CDR3. D genes are given only for firm matches. Clone size is stated in some rows and not others, as once, few, many or a class when expanded.

d_call: TRBD1
j_call: TRBJ1-2
v_call: TRBV7-3
clone_size: NA
cdr3_aa: CASSPGQEFSYGYTF

d_call: NA
j_call: TRBJ1-1
v_call: TRBV29-1
clone_size: NA
cdr3_aa: CSGTANTEAFF

d_call: TRBD2
j_call: TRBJ2-1
v_call: TRBV25-1
clone_size: once
cdr3_aa: CATQAGVSYNEQFF

d_call: TRBD1
j_call: TRBJ1-6
v_call: TRBV7-9
clone_size: NA
cdr3_aa: CASSLQDRVGSPLHF

d_call: NA
j_call: TRBJ2-3
v_call: TRBV13
clone_size: NA
cdr3_aa: CASSRWGSSTDTQYF

d_call: NA
j_call: TRBJ1-3
v_call: TRBV5-6
clone_size: NA
cdr3_aa: CASSLTDTIYF

d_call: NA
j_call: TRBJ2-7
v_call: TRBV18
clone_size: NA
cdr3_aa: CASSVNPSSDYEQYF

d_call: NA
j_call: TRBJ2-1
v_call: TRBV5-1
clone_size: NA
cdr3_aa: CASSFNEQAAFQFF

d_call: NA
j_call: TRBJ2-5
v_call: TRBV7-9
clone_size: NA
cdr3_aa: CASSWEDLGGTQYF

d_call: TRBD1
j_call: TRBJ1-6
v_call: TRBV28
clone_size: once
cdr3_aa: CATSGQRNSPLHF

d_call: NA
j_call: TRBJ1-3
v_call: TRBV5-1
clone_size: once
cdr3_aa: CASSLAGEGPGNTIYF